These T cell receptor beta chains were read from a single sample in a study of molecular identifiers for immune sequencing clone quantification. Using its own MiXCR run on the PCR reads, TCRdb lists one record per CDR3 protein. The sample yields about 640,000 distinct CDR3 sequences, just under 20% seen once. The material sequenced was naive CD8+ T cells from blood, with Jurkat cell RNA spiked in. The receptors were gathered from a human donor in good health. Some libraries in this study had Jurkat cell RNA spiked in. CDR3s include the opening cysteine and the closing phenylalanine or tryptophan. Fields, in order: D gene, J gene, V gene, clone size, CDR3 DNA, CDR3 protein. A D gene is named only where the DNA matches it firmly. Clone size is stated in some rows and not others, as once, few, many or a class when expanded.

d_call: -
j_call: TRBJ2-2
v_call: TRBV30
clone_size: once
cdr3_nt: TGTGCCTGGGAGGACCTTAACACCGGGGAGCTGTTTTTT
cdr3_aa: CAWEDLNTGELFF

d_call: -
j_call: TRBJ2-5
v_call: TRBV9
clone_size: few
cdr3_nt: TGTGCCAGCAGCGTAGATGGGGAGTACCAAGAGACCCAGTACTTC
cdr3_aa: CASSVDGEYQETQYF

d_call: -
j_call: TRBJ2-7
v_call: TRBV2
clone_size: many
cdr3_nt: TGTGCCAGCAGTGATTTGGAGGAGACCTCCTACGAGCAGTACTTC
cdr3_aa: CASSDLEETSYEQYF

d_call: -
j_call: TRBJ2-7
v_call: TRBV6-1
clone_size: many
cdr3_nt: TGTGCCAGCAGCAATAGCGGTACCTACGAGCAGTACTTC
cdr3_aa: CASSNSGTYEQYF

d_call: TRBD2
j_call: TRBJ2-7
v_call: TRBV29-1
clone_size: many
cdr3_nt: TGCAGACCTCTGCGGACTAGCTTATTTTGCGAGCAGTACTTC
cdr3_aa: CRPLRTSLFCEQYF

d_call: -
j_call: TRBJ1-2
v_call: TRBV2
clone_size: many
cdr3_nt: TGTGCCAGCATTGGGGACACATTAGGCTATGGCTACACCTTC
cdr3_aa: CASIGDTLGYGYTF

d_call: -
j_call: TRBJ1-2
v_call: TRBV28
clone_size: few
cdr3_nt: TGTGCCAGCAGTTTTTCACGGATCTATGAAGGCTACACCTTC
cdr3_aa: CASSFSRIYEGYTF

d_call: -
j_call: TRBJ2-7
v_call: TRBV20-1
clone_size: few
cdr3_nt: TGCAGTGCTAGAGATCTGGCAGCGTCGTACGAGCAGTACTTC
cdr3_aa: CSARDLAASYEQYF

d_call: -
j_call: TRBJ2-7
v_call: TRBV7-9
clone_size: many
cdr3_nt: TGTGCCAGCAGCAGGGATACCTACGAGCAGTACTTC
cdr3_aa: CASSRDTYEQYF

d_call: -
j_call: TRBJ1-1
v_call: TRBV5-6
clone_size: many
cdr3_nt: TGTGCCAGCAGCTTCGAGGAACAGACAATGAACACTGAAGCTTTCTTT
cdr3_aa: CASSFEEQTMNTEAFF

d_call: -
j_call: TRBJ2-6
v_call: TRBV12-3/TRBV12-4
clone_size: many
cdr3_nt: TGTGCCATCACCTACGGTAGTGACAACGTCCTGACTTTC
cdr3_aa: CAITYGSDNVLTF

d_call: TRBD2
j_call: TRBJ2-5
v_call: TRBV7-9
clone_size: -
cdr3_nt: TGTGCCAGCCGACAACTAGCGGAAGAGACCCAGTACTTC
cdr3_aa: CASRQLAEETQYF

d_call: TRBD1
j_call: TRBJ2-5
v_call: TRBV5-8
clone_size: -
cdr3_nt: TGTGCCAGCCGGACAGGGGGGGTAGAAGAGACCCAGTACTTC
cdr3_aa: CASRTGGVEETQYF

d_call: TRBD1
j_call: TRBJ2-5
v_call: TRBV20-1
clone_size: many
cdr3_nt: TGCAGTGCTGCAGGGGACAGCCACCAAGAGACCCAGTACTTC
cdr3_aa: CSAAGDSHQETQYF

d_call: TRBD1
j_call: TRBJ2-5
v_call: TRBV29-1
clone_size: many
cdr3_nt: TGCAGCGTTACAGGACAGGGGGCGGTCAGTAAGGAGACCCAGTACTTC
cdr3_aa: CSVTGQGAVSKETQYF

d_call: -
j_call: TRBJ1-2
v_call: TRBV25-1
clone_size: -
cdr3_nt: TGTGCCAGCAGTGAATCAACAGAATTGTATGGCTACACCTTC
cdr3_aa: CASSESTELYGYTF

d_call: -
j_call: TRBJ2-1
v_call: TRBV6-2/TRBV6-3
clone_size: many
cdr3_nt: TGTGCCAGCAGACCGGGCCGGCAGAATGAGCAGTTCTTC
cdr3_aa: CASRPGRQNEQFF

d_call: -
j_call: TRBJ2-7
v_call: TRBV4-1
clone_size: few
cdr3_nt: TGCGCCAGCAGCCAAGTCCTTCGACCGGGACTTAAATACGAGCAGTACTTC
cdr3_aa: CASSQVLRPGLKYEQYF

d_call: -
j_call: TRBJ1-3
v_call: TRBV2
clone_size: few
cdr3_nt: TGTGCCAGCAGTGAAGAGGGATATTACCCTGGAAACACCATATATTTT
cdr3_aa: CASSEEGYYPGNTIYF

d_call: -
j_call: TRBJ2-2
v_call: TRBV6-2/TRBV6-3
clone_size: -
cdr3_nt: TGTGCCAGCAGTTACCAGTTCTCGCTCGGAACAGCGAGCACCGGGGAGCTGTTTTTT
cdr3_aa: CASSYQFSLGTASTGELFF

d_call: -
j_call: TRBJ1-2
v_call: TRBV27
clone_size: -
cdr3_nt: TGTGTCAGCAGTTTAGCCAAAAACTATGGCTACACCTTC
cdr3_aa: CVSSLAKNYGYTF

d_call: TRBD2
j_call: TRBJ2-1
v_call: TRBV7-2
clone_size: many
cdr3_nt: TGTGCCAGCAGCTTAGATGGCCGACTAGCGGGAGGGGATGAGCAGTTCTTC
cdr3_aa: CASSLDGRLAGGDEQFF

d_call: TRBD1
j_call: TRBJ1-5
v_call: TRBV30
clone_size: many
cdr3_nt: TGTGCCTGGAGTGGGGGACAGGGGCATCAGCCCCAGCATTTT
cdr3_aa: CAWSGGQGHQPQHF

d_call: -
j_call: TRBJ1-3
v_call: TRBV12-3/TRBV12-4
clone_size: -
cdr3_nt: TGTGCCAGCAGCCTTATCCAGGGGTTTGGAAACACCATATATTTT
cdr3_aa: CASSLIQGFGNTIYF

d_call: TRBD2
j_call: TRBJ2-3
v_call: TRBV7-8
clone_size: many
cdr3_nt: TGTGCCAGCAGCTTAGGGGTGGAGACTAGCGGGGGGGTTAACACAGATACGCAGTATTTT
cdr3_aa: CASSLGVETSGGVNTDTQYF

d_call: TRBD2
j_call: TRBJ2-1
v_call: TRBV12-3/TRBV12-4
clone_size: few
cdr3_nt: TGTGCCAGCAGTTTACCAGTGGGGACTAGCATGAATGAGCAGTTCTTC
cdr3_aa: CASSLPVGTSMNEQFF

d_call: -
j_call: TRBJ2-3
v_call: TRBV13
clone_size: many
cdr3_nt: TGTGCCAGCAGCTGGGGGACGTTTAGCACAGATACGCAGTATTTT
cdr3_aa: CASSWGTFSTDTQYF

d_call: -
j_call: TRBJ1-1
v_call: TRBV7-6
clone_size: many
cdr3_nt: TGTGCCAGCAGCTTAGGAAGCGCTGAAGCTTTCTTT
cdr3_aa: CASSLGSAEAFF

d_call: -
j_call: TRBJ2-7
v_call: TRBV27
clone_size: -
cdr3_nt: TGTGCCAGCAGTTTAGCCAGGTTGGGCGTCTACGAGCAGTGCTTC
cdr3_aa: CASSLARLGVYEQCF

d_call: -
j_call: TRBJ1-6
v_call: TRBV3-1
clone_size: -
cdr3_nt: TGTGCCAGCAGCCAAGAAGGAGATCTAAATTCACCCCTCCACTTT
cdr3_aa: CASSQEGDLNSPLHF

d_call: -
j_call: TRBJ2-3
v_call: TRBV7-9
clone_size: many
cdr3_nt: TGTGCCAGCAACCCCGAGGGGACGCAGTATTTT
cdr3_aa: CASNPEGTQYF

d_call: -
j_call: TRBJ1-1
v_call: TRBV29-1
clone_size: few
cdr3_nt: TGCAGCGTTGAAGTGCAGGCGGCGAACACTGAAGCTTTCTTT
cdr3_aa: CSVEVQAANTEAFF

d_call: -
j_call: TRBJ2-7
v_call: TRBV30
clone_size: few
cdr3_nt: TGTGCCTGGAGGTGGGGGTATAACGAGCAGTACTTC
cdr3_aa: CAWRWGYNEQYF

d_call: -
j_call: TRBJ2-7
v_call: TRBV7-8
clone_size: many
cdr3_nt: TGTGCCAGCAGCCCCAGACAGGTATACTACGAGCAGTACTTC
cdr3_aa: CASSPRQVYYEQYF

d_call: -
j_call: TRBJ2-1
v_call: TRBV24-1
clone_size: -
cdr3_nt: TGTGCCACCAGTGATCTATACAATGAGCAGTCCTTC
cdr3_aa: CATSDLYNEQSF

d_call: TRBD2
j_call: TRBJ2-3
v_call: TRBV13
clone_size: -
cdr3_nt: TGTGCCAGCAGCTTACTAATCGGGGAGGGGACAGATACGCAGTATTTT
cdr3_aa: CASSLLIGEGTDTQYF

d_call: -
j_call: TRBJ2-1
v_call: TRBV12-3/TRBV12-4
clone_size: few
cdr3_nt: TGTGCCAGCAGTTTCCCAGGGTTGGATGAGCAGTTCTTC
cdr3_aa: CASSFPGLDEQFF

d_call: -
j_call: TRBJ2-5
v_call: TRBV7-6
clone_size: -
cdr3_nt: TGTGCCAGCAGCTCCTTATCAGGGGAGACCCAGTACTTC
cdr3_aa: CASSSLSGETQYF

d_call: TRBD2
j_call: TRBJ2-2
v_call: TRBV13
clone_size: many
cdr3_nt: TGTGCCAGCAGCTCCCGATTAGCGGGGGGGAACACCGGGGAGCTGTTTTTT
cdr3_aa: CASSSRLAGGNTGELFF

d_call: -
j_call: TRBJ1-6
v_call: TRBV12-3/TRBV12-4
clone_size: -
cdr3_nt: TGTGCCAGCAGCCACACAGGGTTTAATTCACCCCTCCACTTT
cdr3_aa: CASSHTGFNSPLHF

d_call: -
j_call: TRBJ1-3
v_call: TRBV10-2
clone_size: many
cdr3_nt: TGCGCCAGCAGAGAGATGACAGGAACAGATCCTTTGAGTTATCGAAACACCATATATTTT
cdr3_aa: CASREMTGTDPLSYRNTIYF

d_call: TRBD2
j_call: TRBJ2-7
v_call: TRBV27
clone_size: many
cdr3_nt: TGTGCCAGCAGTGAGGTAGCGGGGGGAAACGAGCAGTACTTC
cdr3_aa: CASSEVAGGNEQYF